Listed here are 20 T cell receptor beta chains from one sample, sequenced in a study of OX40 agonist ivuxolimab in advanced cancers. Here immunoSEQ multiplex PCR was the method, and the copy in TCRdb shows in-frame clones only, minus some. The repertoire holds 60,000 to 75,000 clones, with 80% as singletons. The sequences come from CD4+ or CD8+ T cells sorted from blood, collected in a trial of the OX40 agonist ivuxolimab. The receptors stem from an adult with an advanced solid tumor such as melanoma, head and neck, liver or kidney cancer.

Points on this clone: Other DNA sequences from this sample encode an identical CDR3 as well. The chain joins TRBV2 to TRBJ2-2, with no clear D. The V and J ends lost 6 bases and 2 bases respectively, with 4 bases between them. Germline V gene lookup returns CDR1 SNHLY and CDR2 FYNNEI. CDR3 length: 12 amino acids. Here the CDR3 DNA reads TGTGCCAGCAGAATCAACACCGGGGAGCTGTTTTTT. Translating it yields CASRINTGELFF.

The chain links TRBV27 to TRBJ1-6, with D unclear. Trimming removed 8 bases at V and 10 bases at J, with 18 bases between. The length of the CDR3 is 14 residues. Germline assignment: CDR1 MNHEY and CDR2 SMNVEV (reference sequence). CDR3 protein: CASSIRPLSSPLHF. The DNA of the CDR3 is TGTGCCAGCTCTATCCGACCCTTATCCTCACCCCTCCACTTT.

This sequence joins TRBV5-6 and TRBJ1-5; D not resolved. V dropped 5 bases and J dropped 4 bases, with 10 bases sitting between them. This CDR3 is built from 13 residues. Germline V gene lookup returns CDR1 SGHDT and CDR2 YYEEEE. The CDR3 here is CASSADGNQPQHF. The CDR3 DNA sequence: TGTGCCAGCAGTGCGGACGGGAATCAGCCCCAGCATTTT.

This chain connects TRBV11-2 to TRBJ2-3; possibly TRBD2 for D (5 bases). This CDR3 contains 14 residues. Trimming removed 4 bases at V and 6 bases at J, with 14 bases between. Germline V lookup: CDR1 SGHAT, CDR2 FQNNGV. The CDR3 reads CASSSYTRDDTQYF. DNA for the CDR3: TGTGCCAGCAGCTCCTATACCCGGGATGATACGCAGTATTTT. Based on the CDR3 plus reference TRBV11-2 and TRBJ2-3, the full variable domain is EAGVAQSPRYKIIEKRQSVAFWCNPISGHATLYWYQQILGQGPKLLIQFQNNGVVDDSQLPKDRFSAERLKGVDSTLKIQPAKLEDSAVYLCASSSYTRDDTQYFGPGTRLTVL.

In nucleotides, the CDR3 is TGTGCCAGCAGCCCGGGAGCCGGGACAGGGCAGAACACTGAAGCTTTCTTT. It translates to CASSPGAGTGQNTEAFF. The chain couples TRBV5-5 to TRBJ1-1; 9 bases map to TRBD1. The length of the CDR3 is 17 residues. Germline V gene data show CDR1 as SGHKS and CDR2 as YYEKEE (reference sequence). Trimming took 4 bases from V and 1 from J; bases not matched to a gene: 11.

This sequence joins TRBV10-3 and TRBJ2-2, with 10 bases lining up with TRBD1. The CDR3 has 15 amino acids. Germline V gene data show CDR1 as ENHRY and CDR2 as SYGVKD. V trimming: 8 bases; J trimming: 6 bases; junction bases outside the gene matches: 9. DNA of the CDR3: TGTGCCATCCGGGAGGGGACAGGGGAGTCCGGGGAGCTGTTTTTT. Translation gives CAIREGTGESGELFF.

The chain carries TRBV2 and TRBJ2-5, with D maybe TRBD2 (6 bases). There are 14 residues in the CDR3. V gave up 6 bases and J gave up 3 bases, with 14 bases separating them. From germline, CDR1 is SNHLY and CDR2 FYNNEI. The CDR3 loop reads CASSLRDLKETQYF. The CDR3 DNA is TGTGCCAGCAGCCTCCGGGACTTGAAAGAGACCCAGTACTTC.

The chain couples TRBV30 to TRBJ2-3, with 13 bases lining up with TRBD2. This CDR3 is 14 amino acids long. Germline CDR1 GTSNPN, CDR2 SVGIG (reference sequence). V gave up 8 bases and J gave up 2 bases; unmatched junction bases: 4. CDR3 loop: CARGLAGSTDTQYF. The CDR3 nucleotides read TGTGCCAGGGGACTAGCGGGATCCACAGATACGCAGTATTTT. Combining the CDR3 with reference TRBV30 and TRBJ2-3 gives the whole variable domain SQTIHQWPATLVQPVGSPLSLECTVEGTSNPNLYWYRQAAGRGLQLLFYSVGIGQISSEVPQNLSASRPQDRQFILSSKKLLLSDSGFYLCARGLAGSTDTQYFGPGTRLTVL.

Here the CDR3 reads CASSLSPATNEKLFF. CDR3 in DNA: TGCGCCAGCAGCTTGTCCCCTGCAACTAATGAAAAACTGTTTTTT. V usage is TRBV5-1 and J usage is TRBJ1-4, with D uncertain. Germline loops: CDR1 SGHRS, CDR2 YFSETQ. Trimming stripped 1 base from V and 0 bases from J, with 7 bases between. The CDR3 is 15 amino acids. Full variable domain (remainder filled in from reference TRBV5-1 and TRBJ1-4): KAGVTQTPRYLIKTRGQQVTLSCSPISGHRSVSWYQQTPGQGLQFLFEYFSETQRNKGNFPGRFSGRQFSNSRSEMNVSTLELGDSALYLCASSLSPATNEKLFFGSGTQLSVL.

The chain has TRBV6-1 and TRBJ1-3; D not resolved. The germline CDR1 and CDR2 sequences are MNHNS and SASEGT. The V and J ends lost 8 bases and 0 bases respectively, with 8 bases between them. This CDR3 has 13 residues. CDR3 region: CASRPTSGNTIYF. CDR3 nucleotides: TGTGCCAGCCGGCCCACCTCTGGAAACACCATATATTTT.

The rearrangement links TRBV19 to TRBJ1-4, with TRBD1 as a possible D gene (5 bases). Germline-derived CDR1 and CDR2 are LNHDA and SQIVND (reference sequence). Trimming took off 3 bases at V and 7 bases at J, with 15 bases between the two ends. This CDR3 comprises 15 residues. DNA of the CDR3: TGTGCCAGTAGTATTCTCGGGGGAAGCTTTGAAAAACTGTTTTTT. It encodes CASSILGGSFEKLFF.

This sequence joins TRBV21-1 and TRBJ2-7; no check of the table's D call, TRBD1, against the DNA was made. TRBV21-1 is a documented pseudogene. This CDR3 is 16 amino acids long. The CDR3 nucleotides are TGTGCCAGCAGCAAAGCGCTAGGGGGTGCCCCCTACGAGCAGTACTTC. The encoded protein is CASSKALGGAPYEQYF.

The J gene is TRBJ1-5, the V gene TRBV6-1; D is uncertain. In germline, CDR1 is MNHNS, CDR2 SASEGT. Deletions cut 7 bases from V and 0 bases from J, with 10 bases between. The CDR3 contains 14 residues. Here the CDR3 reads CASTYIHSNQPQHF. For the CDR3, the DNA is TGTGCCAGCACATACATTCATAGCAATCAGCCCCAGCATTTT.

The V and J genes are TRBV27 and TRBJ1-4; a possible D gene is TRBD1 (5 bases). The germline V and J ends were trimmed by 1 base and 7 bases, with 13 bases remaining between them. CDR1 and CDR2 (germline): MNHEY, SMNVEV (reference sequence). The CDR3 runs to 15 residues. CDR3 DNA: TGTGCCAGCAGTTTATTTGGGGGGTTTGGTGAAAAACTGTTTTTT. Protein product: CASSLFGGFGEKLFF.

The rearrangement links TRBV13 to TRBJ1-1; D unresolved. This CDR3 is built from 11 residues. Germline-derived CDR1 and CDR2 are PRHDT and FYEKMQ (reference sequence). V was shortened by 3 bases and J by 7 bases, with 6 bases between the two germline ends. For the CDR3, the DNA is TGTGCCAGCAGCTTCAGCCATGAAGCTTTCTTT. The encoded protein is CASSFSHEAFF.

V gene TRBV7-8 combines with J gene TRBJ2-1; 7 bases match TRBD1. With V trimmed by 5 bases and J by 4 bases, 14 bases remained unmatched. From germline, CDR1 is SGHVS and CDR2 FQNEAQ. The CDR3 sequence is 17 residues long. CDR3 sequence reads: CASSVPRRQGPYNEQFF. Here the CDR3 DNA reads TGTGCCAGCAGCGTTCCCCGTAGACAGGGACCTTACAATGAGCAGTTCTTC.

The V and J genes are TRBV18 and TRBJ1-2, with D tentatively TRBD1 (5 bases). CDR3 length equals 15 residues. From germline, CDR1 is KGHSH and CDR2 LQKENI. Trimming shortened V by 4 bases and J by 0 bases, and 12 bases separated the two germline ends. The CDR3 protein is CASSHQPGTNYGYTF. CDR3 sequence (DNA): TGTGCCAGCTCACATCAGCCAGGGACTAACTATGGCTACACCTTC.

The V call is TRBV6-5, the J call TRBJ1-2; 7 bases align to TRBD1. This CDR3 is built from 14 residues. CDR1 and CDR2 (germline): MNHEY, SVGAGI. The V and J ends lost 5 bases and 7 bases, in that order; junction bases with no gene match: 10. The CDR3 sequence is CASSGRQGGGGYTF. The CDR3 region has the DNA TGTGCCAGCAGTGGTCGACAGGGAGGGGGTGGCTACACCTTC.

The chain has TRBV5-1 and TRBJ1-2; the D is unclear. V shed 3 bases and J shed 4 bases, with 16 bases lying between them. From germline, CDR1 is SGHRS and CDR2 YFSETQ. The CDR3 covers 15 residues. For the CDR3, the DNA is TGCGCCAGCAGCTCCGGGCCTCAGACCCCCTATGGCTACACCTTC. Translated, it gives CASSSGPQTPYGYTF.

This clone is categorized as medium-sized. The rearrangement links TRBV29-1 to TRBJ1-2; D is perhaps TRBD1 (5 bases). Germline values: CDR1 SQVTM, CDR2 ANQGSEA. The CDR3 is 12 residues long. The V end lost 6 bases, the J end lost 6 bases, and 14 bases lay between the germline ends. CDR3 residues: CSVQGLRDGYTF. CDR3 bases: TGCAGCGTCCAGGGCTTGAGAGATGGCTACACCTTC.